This T cell receptor beta chain was observed in a study of control samples from healthy donors and cancer patients. Repertoires were generated with immunoSEQ multiplex PCR, while TCRdb's copy carries only in-frame clones and drops some. The table has some 140,000 clones, around 90% seen once. V lost 5 bases to trimming and J lost 7 bases, with 18 bases between them. The CDR3 runs 14 residues. Looked up from germline, CDR1 is SNHLY and CDR2 is FYNNEI. The chain couples TRBV2 to TRBJ2-7, with TRBD2 as a possible D gene (6 bases). The clonotype was recovered from a man younger than 40 in good health. Sequencing input: blood. The CDR3 region has the DNA TGTGCCAGCAGTCTAGTCCTAGCCGGAGGGGAGCAGTACTTC. Residues: CASSLVLAGGEQYF.